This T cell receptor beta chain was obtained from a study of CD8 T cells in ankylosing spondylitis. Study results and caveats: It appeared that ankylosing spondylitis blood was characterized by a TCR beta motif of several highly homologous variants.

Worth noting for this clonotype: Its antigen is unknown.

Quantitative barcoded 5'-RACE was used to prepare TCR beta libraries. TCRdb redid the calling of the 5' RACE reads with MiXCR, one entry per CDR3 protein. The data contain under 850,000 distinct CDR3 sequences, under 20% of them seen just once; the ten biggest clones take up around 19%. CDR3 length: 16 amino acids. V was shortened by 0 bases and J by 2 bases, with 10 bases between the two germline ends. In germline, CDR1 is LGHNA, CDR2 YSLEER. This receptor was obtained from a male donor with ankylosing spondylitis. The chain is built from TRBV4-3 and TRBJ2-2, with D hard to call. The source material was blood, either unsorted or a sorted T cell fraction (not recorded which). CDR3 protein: CASSQEPYPNTGELFF. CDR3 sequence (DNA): TGCGCCAGCAGCCAAGAACCTTACCCTAACACCGGGGAGCTGTTTTTT.